The source of this T cell receptor (beta chain) is a study of T cells after posttransplantation cyclophosphamide. This clone turned up a few times. Its specificity is unknown. Peripheral blood was collected from the related graft donor on the marrow donation day. Study-wide results and limits: Tissue-infiltrating T cells from skin or gut overlapped little with blood T cells. After PTCy, TRB diversity resembled that of CNI/methotrexate controls. Donor CD8+ memory clones often dominated recipient blood repertoires at later times.

Trimming left V 10 bases short and J 4 bases short, with 16 bases between. The germline gives CDR1 MDHEN, CDR2 SYDVKM. The CDR3 spans 13 residues. Produced via immunoSEQ multiplex PCR; TCRdb's table is partial and in-frame only. The sample contains tens of thousands of clones, 90% to 95% of which appear only once. The receptor was derived from a woman in her twenties or thirties in good health and a related stem cell transplant donor. The rearrangement joins TRBV28 to TRBJ1-2, with D possibly TRBD1 on 6 matching bases. Sequencing was performed on PBMCs. In nucleotides, the CDR3 is TGTGCCACCAAGGGTGTGACAGGCTATGGCTACACCTTC. It specifies CATKGVTGYGYTF.